This T cell receptor (beta chain) derives from a study of OX40 agonist ivuxolimab in advanced cancers. The study's findings and limits: Low normalized T-cell clonal expansion was additionally recorded for some nonresponders.

Generated by immunoSEQ multiplex PCR, the TCRdb table keeps only in-frame clones and is missing some. Counted here are roughly 64,000 clones, approximately 78% occurring once; the ten biggest clones make up around 5%. As to this clone: Its antigen remains unidentified.

CDR1 is MNHEY and CDR2 is SMNVEV in the germline V gene (reference sequence). V shed 1 base and J 1 base; nucleotides not matched to a gene: 4. This CDR3 has 16 residues. V usage is TRBV27 and J usage is TRBJ2-1; TRBD2 matches 7 bases. The sequenced sample was CD4+ or CD8+ T cells sorted from blood, obtained in a trial of the OX40 agonist ivuxolimab. This clonotype was obtained from an adult with an advanced solid tumor such as melanoma, head and neck, liver or kidney cancer. Here the CDR3 reads CASSLLRRGSYNEQFF. DNA of the CDR3: TGTGCCAGCAGTTTATTGCGGCGGGGGTCCTACAATGAGCAGTTCTTC.